Each of the 5 T cell receptor beta chains below was sequenced from the same sample in a study of T cells in localized non-small cell lung cancer. Repertoires were generated with immunoSEQ multiplex PCR, while TCRdb's copy carries only in-frame clones and drops some. The sample lists over 30,000 clones, 75% to 90% seen once, with 15% to 20% in the top ten. This specimen was peripheral blood mononuclear cells, taken before any cancer treatment. The receptors stem from a man aged 35 to 69 with stage III lung adenocarcinoma.

The DNA for the CDR3 is TGTGCCAGGTTTATAATGACGGATGGCTACACCTTC. This gives the protein CARFIMTDGYTF. V gene TRBV2 combines with J gene TRBJ1-2; D is unresolved. V gave up 9 bases and J gave up 6 bases, with 14 bases separating them. Looked up from germline, CDR1 is SNHLY and CDR2 is FYNNEI. This CDR3 contains 12 residues.

The chain employs TRBV5-1 and TRBJ2-3; 8 bases are shared with TRBD2. Trimming cost V 0 bases and J 2 bases; bases outside gene matches: 5. Germline CDR1 SGHRS, CDR2 YFSETQ. This CDR3 is built from 16 residues. The CDR3 DNA is TGCGCCAGCAGCTTGGAGGGAGCGGGGGCCACAGATACGCAGTATTTT. This sequence encodes CASSLEGAGATDTQYF.

The V and J genes are TRBV25-1 and TRBJ1-3; D gene uncertain. The CDR3 is made up of 12 amino acids. Trimming removed 8 bases at V and 4 bases at J, with 9 bases between. The germline V gene has CDR1 MGHDK and CDR2 SYGVNS. This CDR3 reads CASGSSGNTIYF. CDR3 nucleotides: TGTGCCAGCGGTTCTTCCGGAAACACCATATATTTT. Looking up the rest from reference TRBV25-1 and TRBJ1-3 gives the full variable domain: EADIYQTPRYLVIGTGKKITLECSQTMGHDKMYWYQQDPGMELHLIHYSYGVNSTEKGDLSSESTVSRIRTEHFPLTLESARPSHTSQYLCASGSSGNTIYFGEGSWLTVV.

The chain combines TRBV4-2 with TRBJ1-6; D is perhaps TRBD1 (6 bases). V was cut by 4 bases and J by 5 bases, with 9 bases left in between. Germline V gene sequence: CDR1 LGHNA, CDR2 YNFKEQ. This CDR3 is 14 amino acids long. CDR3 coding DNA: TGTGCCAGCAGCCGACAGGTAGATAATTCACCCCTCCACTTT. Amino acids: CASSRQVDNSPLHF.

J is TRBJ2-1 and V is TRBV7-3; possibly TRBD1 for D (5 bases). The CDR3 length is 13 residues. The germline V gene has CDR1 SGHTA and CDR2 FQGTGA. Trimming left V 1 base short and J 10 bases short, with 11 bases between. The CDR3 region is CASSLMLNREQFF. The CDR3, as DNA: TGTGCCAGCAGCTTAATGTTAAACAGGGAGCAGTTCTTC.